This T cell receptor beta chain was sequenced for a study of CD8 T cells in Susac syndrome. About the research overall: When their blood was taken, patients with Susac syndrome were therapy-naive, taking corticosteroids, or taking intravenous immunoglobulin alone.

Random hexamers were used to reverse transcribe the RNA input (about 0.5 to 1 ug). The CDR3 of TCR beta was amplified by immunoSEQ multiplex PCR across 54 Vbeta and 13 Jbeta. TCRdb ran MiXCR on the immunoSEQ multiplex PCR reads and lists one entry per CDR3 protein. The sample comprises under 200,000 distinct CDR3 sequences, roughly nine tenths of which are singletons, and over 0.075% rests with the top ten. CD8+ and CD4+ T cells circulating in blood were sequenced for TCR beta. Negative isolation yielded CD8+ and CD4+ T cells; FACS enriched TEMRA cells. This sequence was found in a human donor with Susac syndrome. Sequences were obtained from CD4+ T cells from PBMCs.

Here the CDR3 reads CSAGRGGDYEQYF. The CDR3 region has the DNA TGCAGTGCTGGCAGGGGTGGGGACTACGAGCAGTACTTC. The chain combines TRBV20-1 with TRBJ2-7; D may be TRBD1 (6 bases). This CDR3 comprises 13 residues. V gave up 5 bases and J gave up 3 bases, with 14 bases separating them. CDR1 and CDR2 (germline): DFQATT, SNEGSKA (reference sequence).